The sequence of this TCR beta chain was determined in a study of T cells in Graves' hyperthyroidism and ophthalmopathy. V was shortened by 4 bases and J by 2 bases, with 14 bases between the two germline ends. The germline CDR1 and CDR2 sequences are SGHTA and FQGNSA. CDR3 length: 15 residues. Ten or more counts support this clonotype. RNA transcripts yielded amplified TCR beta CDR3 regions. Initially, a first-round RT-PCR of the TCR CDR3 employed the HTBI primer set. TCRdb reprocessed the multiplex PCR reads via MiXCR and lists one record per CDR3 protein. The table has roughly 500,000 distinct CDR3 sequences, 46% seen once.

Sequencing used peripheral blood or thyroid tissue (not recorded which). The TCR was taken from an adult woman with Graves' disease, either hyperthyroidism or ophthalmopathy (not recorded which). The chain uses TRBV7-2 and TRBJ2-5, with a tentative D call TRBD1 (5 bases). The CDR3 DNA is TGTGCCAGCAGCTCTCAAAGGGGCAGACAAGAGACCCAGTACTTC. It specifies CASSSQRGRQETQYF.